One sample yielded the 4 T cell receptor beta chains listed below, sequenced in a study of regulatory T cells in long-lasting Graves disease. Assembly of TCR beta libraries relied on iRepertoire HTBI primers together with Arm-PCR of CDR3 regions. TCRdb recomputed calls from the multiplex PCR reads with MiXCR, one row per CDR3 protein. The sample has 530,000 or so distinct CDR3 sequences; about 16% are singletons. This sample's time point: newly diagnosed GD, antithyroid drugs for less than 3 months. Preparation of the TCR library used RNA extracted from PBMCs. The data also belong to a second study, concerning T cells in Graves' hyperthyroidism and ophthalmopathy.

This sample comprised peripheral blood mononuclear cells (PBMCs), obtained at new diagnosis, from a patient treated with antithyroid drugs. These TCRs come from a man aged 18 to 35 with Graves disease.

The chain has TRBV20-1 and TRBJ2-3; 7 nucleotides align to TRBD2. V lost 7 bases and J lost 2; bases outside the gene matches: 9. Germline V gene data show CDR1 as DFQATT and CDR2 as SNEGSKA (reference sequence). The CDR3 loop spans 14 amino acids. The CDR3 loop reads CSVASGSDTDTQYF. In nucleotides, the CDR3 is TGCAGTGTTGCTAGCGGATCCGACACAGATACGCAGTATTTT.

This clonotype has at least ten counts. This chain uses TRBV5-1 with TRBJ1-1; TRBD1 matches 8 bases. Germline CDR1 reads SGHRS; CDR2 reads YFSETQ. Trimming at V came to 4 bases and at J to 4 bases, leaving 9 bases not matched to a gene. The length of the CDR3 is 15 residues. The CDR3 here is CASSPEQGVATEAFF. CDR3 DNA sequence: TGCGCCAGCAGCCCAGAACAGGGGGTTGCCACTGAAGCTTTCTTT.

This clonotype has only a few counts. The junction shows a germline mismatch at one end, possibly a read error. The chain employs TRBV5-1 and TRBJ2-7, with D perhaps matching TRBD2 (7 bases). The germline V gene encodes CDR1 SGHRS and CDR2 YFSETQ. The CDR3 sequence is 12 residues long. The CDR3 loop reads CASSSGGGHRDF. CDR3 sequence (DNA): TGCGCCAGCAGCTCGGGGGGAGGACACAGGGACTTC.

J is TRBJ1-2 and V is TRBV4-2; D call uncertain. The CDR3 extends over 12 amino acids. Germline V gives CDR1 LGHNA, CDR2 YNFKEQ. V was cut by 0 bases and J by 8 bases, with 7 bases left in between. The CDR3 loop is CASSQDRRGYTF. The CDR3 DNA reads TGTGCCAGCAGCCAAGATCGGCGGGGCTACACCTTC.